Listed below are T cell receptor beta chains from one sample, sequenced in a study of regulatory T cells in long-lasting Graves disease. TCRdb ran MiXCR on the multiplex PCR reads and lists one entry per CDR3 protein. The table records approximately 500,000 distinct CDR3 sequences, about 22% of them present only once. The sequences come from peripheral blood mononuclear cells (PBMCs), collected when the disease was refractory, from a patient treated with antithyroid drugs. The receptors were sampled from a female donor with Graves disease. Each CDR3 is given with its conserved first and last residue. The order of the fields is D gene, J gene, V gene, clone size, CDR3 DNA, CDR3 protein. D genes are given only for firm matches. For some rows the clone size is stated as once, few or many, or as a class when expanded; others skip it.

. | TRBJ1-1 | TRBV28 | . | TGTGCCAGCAGTTTAACACGGCTGGAAGCTTTCTTT | CASSLTRLEAFF
. | TRBJ1-5 | TRBV19 | . | TGTGCCAGTAGTATTAGCTCTATGGGGTTTAGAGGCAATCAGCCCCAGCATTTT | CASSISSMGFRGNQPQHF
TRBD1 | TRBJ1-6 | TRBV20-1 | few | TGCAGTGCCACTCAGGGACAGACTAATTCACCCCTCCACTTT | CSATQGQTNSPLHF
. | TRBJ1-2 | TRBV5-1 | . | TGCGCCAGCAGCTTATGGGACACCGGAGTAAACTATGGCTACACCTTC | CASSLWDTGVNYGYTF
. | TRBJ1-3 | TRBV11-2 | many | TGTGCCAGCGGAACCGGCCCTGGAAACACCATATATTTT | CASGTGPGNTIYF
. | TRBJ1-2 | TRBV11-2 | many | TGTGCCAGCAGCTTAGCGGAGGGGGGCTATGGCTACACCTTC | CASSLAEGGYGYTF
TRBD1 | TRBJ2-7 | TRBV9 | few | TGTGCCAGCAGCGTAGATAGGCAGGGGGCCTACGAGCAGTACTTC | CASSVDRQGAYEQYF
TRBD1 | TRBJ1-1 | TRBV10-3 | . | TGTGCCATCAGTGGCCTGGGACAGGGGAACACTGAAGCTTTCTTT | CAISGLGQGNTEAFF
. | TRBJ2-1 | TRBV7-9 | many | TGTGCCTCCCAGGTAGGGGGGTTTAACAATGAGCAGTTCTTC | CASQVGGFNNEQFF
TRBD1 | TRBJ1-5 | TRBV27 | few | TGTGCCAGCAGTTCGACAGGGGAGGTACAGCCCCAGCATTTT | CASSSTGEVQPQHF
TRBD1 | TRBJ2-7 | TRBV13 | many | TGTGCCAGCAGCTCCAGACGTACGACAGGGGACTACGAGCAGTACTTC | CASSSRRTTGDYEQYF
. | TRBJ2-7 | TRBV30 | . | TGTGCCTGGAGTGTCCGCCCTGGGGGCGAGCAGTACTTC | CAWSVRPGGEQYF
TRBD1 | TRBJ1-5 | TRBV12-3/TRBV12-4 | . | TGTGCCAGCAGTTTTGCAGGGGGCGGTAATCAGCCCCAGCATTTT | CASSFAGGGNQPQHF
. | TRBJ1-1 | TRBV7-9 | . | TGTGCCTCTCAGGGACGCGAAGCTTTCTTT | CASQGREAFF
. | TRBJ2-7 | TRBV6-2/TRBV6-3 | many | TGTGCCAGCAGTTCCCCTTACGAGCAGTACTTC | CASSSPYEQYF
TRBD2 | TRBJ2-4 | TRBV28 | many | TGTGCCAGCAGTTCACCACGACTAGCGAGCGGCATTCAGTACTTC | CASSSPRLASGIQYF
. | TRBJ1-5 | TRBV28 | . | TGTGCCAGCAGTTTTAGCGGCAGGGGAAGCAATCAGCCCCAGCATTTT | CASSFSGRGSNQPQHF
. | TRBJ2-6 | TRBV6-1 | few | TGTGCCAGCATGGGCAGGGTAATGTCTGGGGCCAACGTCCTGACTTTC | CASMGRVMSGANVLTF
. | TRBJ1-4 | TRBV20-1 | few | TGCAGTGCTAGTGGCCGGGGGAAGGGGGCTAATGAAAAACTGTTTTTT | CSASGRGKGANEKLFF
TRBD1 | TRBJ2-5 | TRBV6-1 | many | TGTGCCAGCAGTGGTCTCCAGGGGGCGGGGGAGACCCAGTACTTC | CASSGLQGAGETQYF
. | TRBJ2-1 | TRBV6-9 | few | TGTGCCAGCAGTTACGGAGGGACGGCGGGGAACAATGAGCAGTTCTTC | CASSYGGTAGNNEQFF
. | TRBJ1-2 | TRBV7-2 | . | TGTGCCAGCAGCCCTCCTAGTCGCGGGGCCGGGGGTGGCTATGGCTACACCTTC | CASSPPSRGAGGGYGYTF
. | TRBJ1-1 | TRBV18 | . | TGTGCCAGCTCACCAACAGGGAGTACGCAACCTCAAGCTTTCTTT | CASSPTGSTQPQAFF
. | TRBJ2-7 | TRBV4-2 | . | TGTGCCAGCACCCCGGACGGACAGAAGTACGAGCAGTACTTC | CASTPDGQKYEQYF
. | TRBJ2-5 | TRBV30 | . | TGTGCCTGGAGTGTACAGGAAGGGAGCGAGACCCAGTACTTC | CAWSVQEGSETQYF
TRBD1 | TRBJ2-5 | TRBV5-1 | few | TGCGCCAGCAGCTCCGGACAGGCTCGAGGTTTTTGGGAGACCCAGTACTTC | CASSSGQARGFWETQYF
. | TRBJ1-5 | TRBV16 | . | TGTGCCAGCAGCCTAGCGGCAAATCAGCCCCAGCATTTT | CASSLAANQPQHF
TRBD1 | TRBJ2-1 | TRBV12-3/TRBV12-4 | . | TGTGCCAGCACCTTAACAGGGGGTTCCTACAATGAGCAGTTCTTC | CASTLTGGSYNEQFF
. | TRBJ1-1 | TRBV28 | many | TGTGCCAGCAGTTTTGGGACCTCTTACCAAGCTTTCTTT | CASSFGTSYQAFF
. | TRBJ2-5 | TRBV7-2 | . | TGTGCCAGCAGCAGGGGGAGGCTGGAGACCCAGTACTTC | CASSRGRLETQYF
. | TRBJ1-2 | TRBV20-1 | few | TGCAGTGCTGGTTTTACTTGGGCCAGGGACTATGGCTACACCTTC | CSAGFTWARDYGYTF
TRBD2 | TRBJ2-7 | TRBV20-1 | . | TGCAGTGCTAGGGCCCTAGCGGGAGCATCCCACGAGCAGTACTTC | CSARALAGASHEQYF
TRBD1 | TRBJ1-1 | TRBV5-6 | . | TGTGCCAGCAGCTTAGGACAGGGGACGGTGTACACTGAAGCTTTCTTT | CASSLGQGTVYTEAFF
. | TRBJ1-2 | TRBV3-1 | . | TGTGCCGGCAGCCAAGGTGGAGGGGGCTACACCTTC | CAGSQGGGGYTF
. | TRBJ1-2 | TRBV28 | many | TGTGCCAGCAATGCAGCTAACTATGGCTACACCTTC | CASNAANYGYTF
. | TRBJ2-1 | TRBV9 | . | TGTGCCAGCAGCGCCCTCGGGGGGCCGTACAATGAGCAGTTCTTC | CASSALGGPYNEQFF
. | TRBJ2-7 | TRBV12-3/TRBV12-4 | many | TGTGCCAGCAGTTTTGGGGTCAGCTCCTACGAGCAGTACTTC | CASSFGVSSYEQYF
. | TRBJ2-5 | TRBV11-2 | few | TGTGCCAGCAGCCCCTCGACGGCCGGAGAGACCCAGTACTTC | CASSPSTAGETQYF
TRBD1 | TRBJ2-7 | TRBV19 | . | TGTGCCAGTAGCGTGACAGGGTATCTTTTTGAGCAGTACTTC | CASSVTGYLFEQYF
. | TRBJ2-2 | TRBV5-1 | few | TGCGCCAGCAGGACCCTAGTCGCCGGGGAGCTGTTTTTT | CASRTLVAGELFF
. | TRBJ2-3 | TRBV24-1 | . | TGTGCCACCAGTGACCCGCAGCAAGGAACCACAGATACGCAGTATTTT | CATSDPQQGTTDTQYF
. | TRBJ1-5 | TRBV12-3/TRBV12-4 | few | TGTGCCAGCAGTTTAGGTGTGGGAGTGGGGCCCCAGCATTTT | CASSLGVGVGPQHF